This paragraph covers one TCR beta chain sequence. The antigen is unknown. MiXCR, applied by TCRdb to the RT-PCR reads, yields one record per CDR3 protein. The table shows around 470,000 distinct CDR3 sequences, with under 8.5% occurring only once. The germline gives CDR1 MNHEY, CDR2 SVGEGT. The length of the CDR3 is 12 residues. With 5 bases removed from V and 5 bases from J, the gap between germline ends came to 7 bases. The data derive from a study of response to subunit inactivated influenza vaccine. The study's findings and limits: The authors offered the suggestion that each seasonal influenza vaccination recruits few new T cells.

The J gene is TRBJ1-5, the V gene TRBV6-2 or TRBV6-3, with D unresolved. The sequence derives from a man aged 50-75 years who received an inactivated influenza vaccine. Sequences were derived from PBMCs from blood, sampled less than 30 months after vaccination. In DNA, the CDR3 is TGTGCCAGCAGTGCATATCATCAGCCCCAGCATTTT. Encoded protein: CASSAYHQPQHF.